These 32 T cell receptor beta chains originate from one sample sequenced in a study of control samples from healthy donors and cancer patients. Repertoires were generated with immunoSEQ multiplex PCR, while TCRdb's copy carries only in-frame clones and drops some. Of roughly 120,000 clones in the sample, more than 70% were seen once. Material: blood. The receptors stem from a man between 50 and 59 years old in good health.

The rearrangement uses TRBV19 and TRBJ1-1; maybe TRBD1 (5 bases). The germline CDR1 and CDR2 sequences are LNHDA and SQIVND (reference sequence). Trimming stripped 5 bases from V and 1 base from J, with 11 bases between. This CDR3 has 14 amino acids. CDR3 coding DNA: TGTGCCAGTAGTCACCGACAGAGGAACACTGAAGCTTTCTTT. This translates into CASSHRQRNTEAFF. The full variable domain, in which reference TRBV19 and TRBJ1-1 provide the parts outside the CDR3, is DGGITQSPKYLFRKEGQNVTLSCEQNLNHDAMYWYRQDPGQGLRLIYYSQIVNDFQKGDIAEGYSVSREKKESFPLTVTSAQKNPTAFYLCASSHRQRNTEAFFGQGTRLTVV.

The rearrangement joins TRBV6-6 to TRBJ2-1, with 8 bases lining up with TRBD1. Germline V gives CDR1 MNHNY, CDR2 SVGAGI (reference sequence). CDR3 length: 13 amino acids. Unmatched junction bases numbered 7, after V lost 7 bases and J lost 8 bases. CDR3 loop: CASTTGGSDEQFF. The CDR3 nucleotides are TGTGCCAGCACCACAGGGGGTAGCGATGAGCAGTTCTTC.

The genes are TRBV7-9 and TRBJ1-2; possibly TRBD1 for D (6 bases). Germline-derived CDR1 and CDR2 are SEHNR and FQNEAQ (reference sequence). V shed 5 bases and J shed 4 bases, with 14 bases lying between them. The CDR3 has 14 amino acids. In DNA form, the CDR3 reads TGTGCCAGCAGCCCCCCAGGGGCCATCTATGGCTACACCTTC. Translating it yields CASSPPGAIYGYTF.

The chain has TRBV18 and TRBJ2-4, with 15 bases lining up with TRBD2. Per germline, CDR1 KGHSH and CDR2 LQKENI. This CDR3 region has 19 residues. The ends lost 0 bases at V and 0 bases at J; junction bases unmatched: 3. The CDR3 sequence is CASSPPGLAGGLAKNIQYF. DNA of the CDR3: TGTGCCAGCTCACCACCGGGACTAGCGGGGGGTCTAGCCAAAAACATTCAGTACTTC.

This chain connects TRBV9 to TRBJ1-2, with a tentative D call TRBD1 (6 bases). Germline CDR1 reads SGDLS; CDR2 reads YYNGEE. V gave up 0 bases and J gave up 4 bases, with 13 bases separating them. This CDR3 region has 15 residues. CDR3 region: CASSVGQGSGYGYTF. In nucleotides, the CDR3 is TGTGCCAGCAGCGTAGGTCAGGGGTCGGGCTATGGCTACACCTTC.

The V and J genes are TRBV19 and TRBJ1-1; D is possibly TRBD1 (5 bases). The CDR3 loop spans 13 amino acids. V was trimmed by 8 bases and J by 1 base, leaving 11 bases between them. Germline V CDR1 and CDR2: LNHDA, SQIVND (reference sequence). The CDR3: CASQDTPNTEAFF. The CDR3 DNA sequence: TGTGCCAGTCAGGACACCCCGAACACTGAAGCTTTCTTT.

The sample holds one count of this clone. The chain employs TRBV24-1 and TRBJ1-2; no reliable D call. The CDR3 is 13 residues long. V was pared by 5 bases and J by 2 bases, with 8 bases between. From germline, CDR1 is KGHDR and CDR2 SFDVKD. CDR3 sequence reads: CATSAGQNYGYTF. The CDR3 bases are TGTGCCACCAGTGCCGGGCAGAACTATGGCTACACCTTC.

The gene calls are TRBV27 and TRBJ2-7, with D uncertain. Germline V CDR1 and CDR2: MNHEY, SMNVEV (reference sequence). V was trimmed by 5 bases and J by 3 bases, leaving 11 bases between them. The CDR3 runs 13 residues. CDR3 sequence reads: CASSPWTDYEQYF. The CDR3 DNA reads TGTGCCAGCAGTCCTTGGACGGACTACGAGCAGTACTTC.

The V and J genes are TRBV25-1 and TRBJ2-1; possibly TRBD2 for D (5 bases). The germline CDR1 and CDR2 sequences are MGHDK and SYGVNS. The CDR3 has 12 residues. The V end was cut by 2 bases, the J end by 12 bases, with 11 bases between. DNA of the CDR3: TGTGCCAGCAGTGAAAACCGGGATGGGCAGTTCTTC. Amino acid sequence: CASSENRDGQFF.

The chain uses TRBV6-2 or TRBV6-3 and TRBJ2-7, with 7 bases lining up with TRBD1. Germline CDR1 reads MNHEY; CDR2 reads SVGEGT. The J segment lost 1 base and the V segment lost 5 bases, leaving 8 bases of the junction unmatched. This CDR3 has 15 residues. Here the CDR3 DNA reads TGTGCCAGCAGTCAACCGGGACAGAGATCCTACGAGCAGTACTTC. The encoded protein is CASSQPGQRSYEQYF.

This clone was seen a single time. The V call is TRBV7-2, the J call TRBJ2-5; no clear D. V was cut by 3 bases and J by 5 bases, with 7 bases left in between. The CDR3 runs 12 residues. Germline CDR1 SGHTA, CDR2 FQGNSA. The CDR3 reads CASSLFAETQYF. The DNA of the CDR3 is TGTGCCAGCAGCTTGTTTGCGGAGACCCAGTACTTC.

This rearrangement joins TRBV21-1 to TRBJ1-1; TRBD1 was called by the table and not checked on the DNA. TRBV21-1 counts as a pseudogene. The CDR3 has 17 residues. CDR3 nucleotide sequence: TGTGCCAGCAGCAAACTGGGGGACAGAAACCTGAACACTGAAGCTTTCTTT. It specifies CASSKLGDRNLNTEAFF.

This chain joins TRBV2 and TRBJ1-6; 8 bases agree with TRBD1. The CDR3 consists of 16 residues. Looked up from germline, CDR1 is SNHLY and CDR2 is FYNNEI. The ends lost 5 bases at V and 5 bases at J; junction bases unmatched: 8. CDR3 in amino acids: CASSLDQGANNSPLHF. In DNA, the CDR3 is TGTGCCAGCAGTCTCGATCAGGGGGCGAATAATTCACCCCTCCACTTT.

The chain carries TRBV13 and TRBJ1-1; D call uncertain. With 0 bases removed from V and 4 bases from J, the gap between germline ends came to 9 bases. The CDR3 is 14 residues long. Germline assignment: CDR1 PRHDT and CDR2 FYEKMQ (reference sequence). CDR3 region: CASSLGTYGTEAFF. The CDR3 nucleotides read TGTGCCAGCAGCTTAGGAACCTACGGCACTGAAGCTTTCTTT.

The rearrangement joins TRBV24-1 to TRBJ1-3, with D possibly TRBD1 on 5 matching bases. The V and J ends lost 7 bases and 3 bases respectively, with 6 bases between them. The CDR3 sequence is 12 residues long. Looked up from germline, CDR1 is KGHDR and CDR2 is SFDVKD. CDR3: CATRGGGNTIYF. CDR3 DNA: TGTGCCACCAGGGGGGGTGGAAACACCATATATTTT.

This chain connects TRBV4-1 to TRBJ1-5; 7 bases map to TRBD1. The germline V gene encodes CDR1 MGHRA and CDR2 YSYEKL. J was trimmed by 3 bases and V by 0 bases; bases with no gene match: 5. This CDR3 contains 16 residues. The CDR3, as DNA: TGCGCCAGCAGCCAAGATGGGGGGACAGACAATCAGCCCCAGCATTTT. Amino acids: CASSQDGGTDNQPQHF.

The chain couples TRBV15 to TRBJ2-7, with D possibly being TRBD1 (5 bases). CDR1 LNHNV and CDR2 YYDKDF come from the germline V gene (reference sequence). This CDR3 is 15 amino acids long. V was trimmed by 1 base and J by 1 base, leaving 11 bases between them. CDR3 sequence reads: CATSRVRDSSYEQYF. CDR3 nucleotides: TGTGCCACCAGCAGAGTACGCGACAGTTCCTACGAGCAGTACTTC.

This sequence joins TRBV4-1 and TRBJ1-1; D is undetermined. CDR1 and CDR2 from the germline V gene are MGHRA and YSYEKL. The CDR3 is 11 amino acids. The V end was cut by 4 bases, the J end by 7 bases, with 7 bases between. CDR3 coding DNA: TGCGCCAGCAGCCGGGGTGGTGAAGCTTTCTTT. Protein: CASSRGGEAFF.

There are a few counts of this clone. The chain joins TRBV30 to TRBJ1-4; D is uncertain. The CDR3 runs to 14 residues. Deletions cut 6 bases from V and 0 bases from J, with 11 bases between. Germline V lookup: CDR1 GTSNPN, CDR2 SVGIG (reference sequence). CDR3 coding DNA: TGTGCCTGTCCCTCCCTTGCAACTAATGAAAAACTGTTTTTT. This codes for CACPSLATNEKLFF.

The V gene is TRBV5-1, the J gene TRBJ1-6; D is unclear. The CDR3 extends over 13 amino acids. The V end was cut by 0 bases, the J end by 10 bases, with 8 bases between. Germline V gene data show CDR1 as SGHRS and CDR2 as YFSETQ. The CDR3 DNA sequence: TGCGCCAGCAGCTTGGAGGTAGAATCACCCCTCCACTTT. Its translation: CASSLEVESPLHF.

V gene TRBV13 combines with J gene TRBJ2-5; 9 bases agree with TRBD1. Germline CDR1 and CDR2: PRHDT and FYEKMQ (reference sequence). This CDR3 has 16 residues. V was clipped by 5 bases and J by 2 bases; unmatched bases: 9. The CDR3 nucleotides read TGTGCCAGCAGCCGCCTCGGGACAGGGCTACAAGAGACCCAGTACTTC. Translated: CASSRLGTGLQETQYF.

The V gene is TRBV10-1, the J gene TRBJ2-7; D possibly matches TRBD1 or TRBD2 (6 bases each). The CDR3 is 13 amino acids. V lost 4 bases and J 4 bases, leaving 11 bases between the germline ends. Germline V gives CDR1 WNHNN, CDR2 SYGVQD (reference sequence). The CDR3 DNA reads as TGCGCCAGCAGTGGGGGGGCAGTATACGAGCAGTACTTC. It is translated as CASSGGAVYEQYF.

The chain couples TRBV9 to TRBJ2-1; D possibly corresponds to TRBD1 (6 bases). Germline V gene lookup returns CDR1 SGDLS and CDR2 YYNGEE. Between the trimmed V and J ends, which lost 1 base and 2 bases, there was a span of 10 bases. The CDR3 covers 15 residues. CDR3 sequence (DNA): TGTGCCAGCAGCGTATGGGGGACAACCTACAATGAGCAGTTCTTC. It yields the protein CASSVWGTTYNEQFF.

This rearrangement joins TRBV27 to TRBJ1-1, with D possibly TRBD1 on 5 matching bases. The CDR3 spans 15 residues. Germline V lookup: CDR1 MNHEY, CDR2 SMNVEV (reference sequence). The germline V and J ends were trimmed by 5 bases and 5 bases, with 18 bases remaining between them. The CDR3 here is CASSPTGTGRTEAFF. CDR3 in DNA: TGTGCCAGCAGTCCCACCGGGACGGGCAGGACTGAAGCTTTCTTT.

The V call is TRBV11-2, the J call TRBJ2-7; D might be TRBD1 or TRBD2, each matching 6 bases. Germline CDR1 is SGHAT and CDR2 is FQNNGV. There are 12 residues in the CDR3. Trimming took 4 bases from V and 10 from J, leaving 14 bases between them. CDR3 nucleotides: TGTGCCAGCAGCTCCCAGGGCGGGACACAGTACTTC. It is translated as CASSSQGGTQYF.

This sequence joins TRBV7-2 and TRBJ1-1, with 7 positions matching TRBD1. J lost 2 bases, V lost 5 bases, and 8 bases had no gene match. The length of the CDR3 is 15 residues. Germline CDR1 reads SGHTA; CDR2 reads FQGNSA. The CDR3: CASSVDRPPNTEAFF. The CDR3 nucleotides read TGTGCCAGCAGCGTGGACAGGCCCCCTAACACTGAAGCTTTCTTT.

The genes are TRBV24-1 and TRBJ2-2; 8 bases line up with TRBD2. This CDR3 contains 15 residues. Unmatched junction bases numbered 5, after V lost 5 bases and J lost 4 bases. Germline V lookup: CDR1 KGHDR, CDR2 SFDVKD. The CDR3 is CATSGVGGATGELFF. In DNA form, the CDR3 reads TGTGCCACCAGTGGAGTCGGGGGGGCCACCGGGGAGCTGTTTTTT.

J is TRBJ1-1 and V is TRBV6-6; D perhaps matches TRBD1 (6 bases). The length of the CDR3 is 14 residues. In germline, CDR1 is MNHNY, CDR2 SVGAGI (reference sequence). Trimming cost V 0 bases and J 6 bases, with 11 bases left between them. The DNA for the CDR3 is TGTGCCAGCAGTTACTCAGGGCAGGGGCCTGAAGCTTTCTTT. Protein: CASSYSGQGPEAFF.

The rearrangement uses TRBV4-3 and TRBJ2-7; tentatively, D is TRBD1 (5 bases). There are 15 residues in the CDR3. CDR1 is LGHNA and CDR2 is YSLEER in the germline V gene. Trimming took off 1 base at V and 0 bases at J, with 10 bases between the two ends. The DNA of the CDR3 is TGCGCCAGCAGCCAAGGGTTGGGGCTCTCCTACGAGCAGTACTTC. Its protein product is CASSQGLGLSYEQYF.

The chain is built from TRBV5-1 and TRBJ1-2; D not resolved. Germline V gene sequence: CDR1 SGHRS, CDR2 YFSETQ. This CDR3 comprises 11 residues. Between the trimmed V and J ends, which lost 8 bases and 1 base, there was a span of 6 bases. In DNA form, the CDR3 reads TGCGCCAGTAGGCTTAACTATGGCTACACCTTC. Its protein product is CASRLNYGYTF.

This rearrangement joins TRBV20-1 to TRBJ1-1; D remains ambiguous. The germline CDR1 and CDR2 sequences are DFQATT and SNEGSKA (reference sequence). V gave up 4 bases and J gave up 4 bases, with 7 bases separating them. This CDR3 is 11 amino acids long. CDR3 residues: CSAISGTEAFF. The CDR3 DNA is TGCAGTGCTATCTCCGGCACTGAAGCTTTCTTT.

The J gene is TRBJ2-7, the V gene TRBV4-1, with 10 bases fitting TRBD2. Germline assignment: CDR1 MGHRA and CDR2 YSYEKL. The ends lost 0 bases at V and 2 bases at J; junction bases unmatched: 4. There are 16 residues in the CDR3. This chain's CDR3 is CASSQEGLAPTYEQYF. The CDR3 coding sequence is TGCGCCAGCAGCCAAGAGGGACTAGCGCCAACCTACGAGCAGTACTTC.